There are a few counts of the clone carrying this TCR beta chain. Germline CDR1 is MGHRA and CDR2 is YSYEKL. This CDR3 is built from 14 residues. V was cut by 4 bases and J by 3 bases, with 13 bases left in between. TCR beta CDR3 region amplification was performed from RNA transcripts. The TCR CDR3 was amplified in a first-round RT-PCR using the HTBI primer set. TCRdb reprocessed the multiplex PCR reads with MiXCR, giving one entry per CDR3 protein. The sample contains hundreds of thousands of distinct CDR3 sequences, about 15% of which appear only once. The sample belongs to a study of T cells in Graves' hyperthyroidism and ophthalmopathy.

This sequence was found in a woman in her forties with Graves' hyperthyroidism. The chain carries TRBV4-1 and TRBJ2-7; a possible D gene is TRBD1 (6 bases). Sequenced material: blood. The CDR3 region has the DNA TGCGCCAGCAGCCCACAGGGACCTGGCTACGAGCAGTACTTC. The encoded protein is CASSPQGPGYEQYF.